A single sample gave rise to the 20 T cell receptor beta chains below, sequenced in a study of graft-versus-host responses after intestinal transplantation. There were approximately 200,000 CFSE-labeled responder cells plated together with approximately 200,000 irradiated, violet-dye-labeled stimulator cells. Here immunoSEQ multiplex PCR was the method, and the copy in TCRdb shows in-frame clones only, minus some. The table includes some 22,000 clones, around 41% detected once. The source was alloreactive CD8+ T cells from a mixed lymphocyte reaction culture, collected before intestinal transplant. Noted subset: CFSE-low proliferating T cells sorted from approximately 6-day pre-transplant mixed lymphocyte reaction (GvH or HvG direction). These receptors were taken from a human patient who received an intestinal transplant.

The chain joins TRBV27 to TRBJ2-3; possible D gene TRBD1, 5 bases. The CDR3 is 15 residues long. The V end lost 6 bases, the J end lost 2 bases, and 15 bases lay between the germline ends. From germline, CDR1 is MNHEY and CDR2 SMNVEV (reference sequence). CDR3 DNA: TGTGCCAGCAGCCAGCCCCGACAGCTCACAGATACGCAGTATTTT. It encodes CASSQPRQLTDTQYF.

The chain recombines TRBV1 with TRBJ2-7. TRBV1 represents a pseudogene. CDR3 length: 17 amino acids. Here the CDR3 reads CTSSPSGTAPFSYEQYF. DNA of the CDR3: TGCACCAGCAGCCCATCCGGGACGGCCCCCTTCTCCTACGAGCAGTACTTC.

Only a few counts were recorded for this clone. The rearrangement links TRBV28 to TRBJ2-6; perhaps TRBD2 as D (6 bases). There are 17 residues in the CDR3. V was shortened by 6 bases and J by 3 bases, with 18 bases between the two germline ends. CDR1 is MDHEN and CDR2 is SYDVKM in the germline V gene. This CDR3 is CASSPNYEGLGANVLTF. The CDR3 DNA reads TGTGCCAGCAGCCCAAACTACGAGGGACTTGGGGCCAACGTCCTGACTTTC.

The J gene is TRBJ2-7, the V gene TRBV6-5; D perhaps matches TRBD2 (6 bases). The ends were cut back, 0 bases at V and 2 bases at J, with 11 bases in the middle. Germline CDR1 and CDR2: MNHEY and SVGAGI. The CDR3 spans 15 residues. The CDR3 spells CASSYSQRAPYEQYF. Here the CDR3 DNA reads TGTGCCAGCAGTTACTCGCAGCGGGCGCCCTACGAGCAGTACTTC.

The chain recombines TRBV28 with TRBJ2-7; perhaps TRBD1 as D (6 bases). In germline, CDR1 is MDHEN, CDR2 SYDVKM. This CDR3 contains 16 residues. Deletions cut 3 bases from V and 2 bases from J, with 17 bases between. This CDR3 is CASSFLLGTFTYEQYF. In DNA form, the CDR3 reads TGTGCCAGCAGTTTTTTGTTGGGGACATTCACCTACGAGCAGTACTTC.

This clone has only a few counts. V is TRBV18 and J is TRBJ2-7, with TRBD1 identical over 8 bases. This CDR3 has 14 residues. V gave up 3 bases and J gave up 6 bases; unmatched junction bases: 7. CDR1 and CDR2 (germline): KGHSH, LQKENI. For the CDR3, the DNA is TGTGCCAGCTCACCCGGACCAGGGGGCACCGAGCAGTACTTC. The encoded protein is CASSPGPGGTEQYF.

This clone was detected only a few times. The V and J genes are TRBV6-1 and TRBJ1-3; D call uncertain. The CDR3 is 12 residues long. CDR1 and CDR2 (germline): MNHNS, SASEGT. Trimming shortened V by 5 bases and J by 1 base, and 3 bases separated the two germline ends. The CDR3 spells CASSTSGNTIYF. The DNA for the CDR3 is TGTGCCAGCAGTACTTCTGGAAACACCATATATTTT.

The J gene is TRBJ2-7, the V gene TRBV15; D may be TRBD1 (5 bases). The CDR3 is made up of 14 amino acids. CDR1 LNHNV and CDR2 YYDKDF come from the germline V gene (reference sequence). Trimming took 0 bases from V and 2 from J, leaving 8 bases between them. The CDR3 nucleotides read TGTGCCACCAGCAGAGATAGGGGCCCCTACGAGCAGTACTTC. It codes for CATSRDRGPYEQYF.

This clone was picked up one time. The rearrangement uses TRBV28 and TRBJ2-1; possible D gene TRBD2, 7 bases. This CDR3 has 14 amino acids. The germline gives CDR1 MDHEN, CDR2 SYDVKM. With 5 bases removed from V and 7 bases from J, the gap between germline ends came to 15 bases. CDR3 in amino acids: CASSTRGGVNEQFF. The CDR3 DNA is TGTGCCAGCAGTACAAGAGGGGGGGTGAATGAGCAGTTCTTC.

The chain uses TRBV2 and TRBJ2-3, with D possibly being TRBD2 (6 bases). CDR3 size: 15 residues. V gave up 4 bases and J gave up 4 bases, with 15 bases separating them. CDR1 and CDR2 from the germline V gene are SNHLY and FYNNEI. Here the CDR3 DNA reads TGTGCCAGCAGTGGCGGGACCCAATTGCCAGATACGCAGTATTTT. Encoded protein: CASSGGTQLPDTQYF.

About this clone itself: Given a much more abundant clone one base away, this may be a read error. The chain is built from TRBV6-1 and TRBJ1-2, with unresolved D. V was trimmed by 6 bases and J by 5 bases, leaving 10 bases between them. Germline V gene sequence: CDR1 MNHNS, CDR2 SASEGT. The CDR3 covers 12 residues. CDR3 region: CASSQREYGYTF. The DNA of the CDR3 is TGTGCCAGCAGCCAAAGGGAGTATGGCTACACCTTC.

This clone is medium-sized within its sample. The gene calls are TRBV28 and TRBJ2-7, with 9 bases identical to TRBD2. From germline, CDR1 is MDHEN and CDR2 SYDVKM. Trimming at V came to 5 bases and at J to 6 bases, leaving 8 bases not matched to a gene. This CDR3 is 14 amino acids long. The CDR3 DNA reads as TGTGCCAGCAGTCTTCTAGCGGGAACTGGCGAGCAGTACTTC. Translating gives CASSLLAGTGEQYF.

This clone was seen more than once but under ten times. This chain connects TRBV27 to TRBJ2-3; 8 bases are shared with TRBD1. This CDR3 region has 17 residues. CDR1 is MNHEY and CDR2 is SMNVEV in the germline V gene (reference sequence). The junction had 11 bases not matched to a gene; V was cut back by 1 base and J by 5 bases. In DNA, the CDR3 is TGTGCCAGCAGTTTATTTGGGGCAGGGGGCGAGGGAGATACGCAGTATTTT. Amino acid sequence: CASSLFGAGGEGDTQYF.

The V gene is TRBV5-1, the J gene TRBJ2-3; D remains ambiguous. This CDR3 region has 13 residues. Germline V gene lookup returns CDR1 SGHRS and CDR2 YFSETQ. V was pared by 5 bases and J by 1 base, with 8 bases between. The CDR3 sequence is CASSLLGTDTQYF. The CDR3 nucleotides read TGCGCCAGCAGTCTGCTAGGCACAGATACGCAGTATTTT.

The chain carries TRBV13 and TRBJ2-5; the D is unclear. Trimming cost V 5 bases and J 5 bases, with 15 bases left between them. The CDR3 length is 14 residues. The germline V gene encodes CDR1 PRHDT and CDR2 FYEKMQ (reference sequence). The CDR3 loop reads CASSPGRPGETQYF. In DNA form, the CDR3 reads TGTGCCAGCAGCCCAGGACGCCCTGGGGAGACCCAGTACTTC.

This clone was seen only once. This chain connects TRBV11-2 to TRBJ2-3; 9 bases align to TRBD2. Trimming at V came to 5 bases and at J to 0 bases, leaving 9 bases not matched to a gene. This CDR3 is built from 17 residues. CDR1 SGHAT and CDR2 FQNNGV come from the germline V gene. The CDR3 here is CASSLRGGASSTDTQYF. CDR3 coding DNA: TGTGCCAGCAGCCTACGCGGGGGGGCGTCCAGCACAGATACGCAGTATTTT.

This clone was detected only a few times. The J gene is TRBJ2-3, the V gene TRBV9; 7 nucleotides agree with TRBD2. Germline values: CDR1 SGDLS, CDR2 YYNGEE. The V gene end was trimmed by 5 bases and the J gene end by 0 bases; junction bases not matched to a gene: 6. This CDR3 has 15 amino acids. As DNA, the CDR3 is TGTGCCAGCAGTCCTACTAGCGTCAGCACAGATACGCAGTATTTT. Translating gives CASSPTSVSTDTQYF.

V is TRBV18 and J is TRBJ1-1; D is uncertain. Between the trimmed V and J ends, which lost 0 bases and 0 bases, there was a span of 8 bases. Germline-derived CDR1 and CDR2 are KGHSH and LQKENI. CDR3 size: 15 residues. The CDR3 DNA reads TGTGCCAGCTCACCACCGTACACACTGAACACTGAAGCTTTCTTT. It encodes CASSPPYTLNTEAFF.

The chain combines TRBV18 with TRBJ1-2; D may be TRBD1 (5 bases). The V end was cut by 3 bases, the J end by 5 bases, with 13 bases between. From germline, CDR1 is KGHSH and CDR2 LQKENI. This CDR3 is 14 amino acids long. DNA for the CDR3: TGTGCCAGCTCACCGGAAGGGGCTGGATATGGCTACACCTTC. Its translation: CASSPEGAGYGYTF.

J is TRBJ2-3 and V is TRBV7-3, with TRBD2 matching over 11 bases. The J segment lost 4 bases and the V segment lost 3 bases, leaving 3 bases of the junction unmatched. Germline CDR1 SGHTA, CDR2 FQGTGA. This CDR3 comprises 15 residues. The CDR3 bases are TGTGCCAGCAGCTTTAGCGGGAGGGCCGCAGATACGCAGTATTTT. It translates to CASSFSGRAADTQYF.